A single sample gave rise to the 19 T cell receptor beta chains below, sequenced in a study of cytomegalovirus exposure and HLA in healthy donors. Researchers ran the PCR with 60 Vbeta and 13 Jbeta primers. TCRdb's table, derived via immunoSEQ multiplex PCR, lists solely in-frame clones and lacks some. The sample records around 220,000 clones, approximately 80% being singletons. The material sequenced was PBMCs. All receptors come from a girl aged 10-17 years in good health and CMV-seronegative.

This clone was counted only a few times. The rearrangement joins TRBV4-3 to TRBJ2-7; 9 nucleotides agree with TRBD1. The ends lost 5 bases at V and 6 bases at J; junction bases unmatched: 8. CDR3 size: 14 residues. CDR1 is LGHNA, CDR2 YSLEER, per germline. CDR3: CASSTGTGSSEQYF. The CDR3 DNA is TGCGCCAGCAGCACCGGGACAGGGAGTAGCGAGCAGTACTTC.

This clone was seen just once. The chain couples TRBV5-4 to TRBJ1-4, with D maybe TRBD1 (6 bases). Germline V gene lookup returns CDR1 SGHNT and CDR2 YYREEE (reference sequence). The CDR3 is made up of 14 amino acids. V was trimmed by 3 bases and J by 4 bases, leaving 10 bases between them. The CDR3 is CASSSDRINEKLFF. The CDR3 coding sequence is TGTGCCAGCAGCTCGGACAGAATTAATGAAAAACTGTTTTTT.

The V and J genes are TRBV7-2 and TRBJ1-3; unclear D gene. V dropped 1 base and J dropped 2 bases, with 9 bases sitting between them. The CDR3 has 15 amino acids. CDR1 is SGHTA and CDR2 is FQGNSA in the germline V gene. In DNA, the CDR3 is TGTGCCAGCAGCTTAGAAGGCGGAACTGGAAACACCATATATTTT. Translated, it gives CASSLEGGTGNTIYF. The variable domain in full, completed from reference TRBV7-2 and TRBJ1-3, reads GAGVSQSPSNKVTEKGKDVELRCDPISGHTALYWYRQSLGQGLEFLIYFQGNSAPDKSGLPSDRFSAERTGGSVSTLTIQRTQQEDSAVYLCASSLEGGTGNTIYFGEGSWLTVV.

V is TRBV19 and J is TRBJ1-3; perhaps TRBD1 as D (6 bases). The V end was cut by 3 bases, the J end by 2 bases, with 17 bases between. The CDR3 contains 17 residues. Germline-derived CDR1 and CDR2 are LNHDA and SQIVND (reference sequence). The CDR3 nucleotides are TGTGCCAGTAGTATCGACCAGGGGATATGGACTGGAAACACCATATATTTT. Protein product: CASSIDQGIWTGNTIYF.

The V call is TRBV5-1, the J call TRBJ2-7, with D maybe TRBD2 (7 bases). This CDR3 contains 17 residues. Germline loops: CDR1 SGHRS, CDR2 YFSETQ. V was clipped by 4 bases and J by 1 base, with 21 bases between them. In DNA, the CDR3 is TGCGCCAGCAGCAGGAATGAAGGGGGGGGCCTTTCCTACGAGCAGTACTTC. Protein product: CASSRNEGGGLSYEQYF.

The J gene is TRBJ2-5, the V gene TRBV4-1; 11 nucleotides agree with TRBD2. The germline gives CDR1 MGHRA, CDR2 YSYEKL. The trim removed 3 bases at V and 1 base at J, leaving 4 bases unmatched. CDR3 size: 16 residues. CDR3 sequence (DNA): TGCGCCAGCAGCCATCCTAGCGGGGGGCTCCAAGAGACCCAGTACTTC. Its protein product is CASSHPSGGLQETQYF.

There are a few counts of this clone. The chain combines TRBV4-1 with TRBJ2-3; 9 nucleotides agree with TRBD2. Per germline, CDR1 MGHRA and CDR2 YSYEKL. V lost 2 bases to trimming and J lost 6 bases; unmatched junction nucleotides: 9. The CDR3 consists of 16 residues. CDR3 DNA: TGCGCCAGCAGCCAATTCGCGGGGGGGGGTCGCGATACGCAGTATTTT. Translating gives CASSQFAGGGRDTQYF.

The chain combines TRBV6-1 with TRBJ1-5, with D uncertain. Germline CDR1 reads MNHNS; CDR2 reads SASEGT. The CDR3 extends over 13 amino acids. Between the trimmed V and J ends, which lost 4 bases and 5 bases, there was a span of 9 bases. In DNA form, the CDR3 reads TGTGCCAGCAGTGGTAGAATTTATCAGCCCCAGCATTTT. Protein sequence: CASSGRIYQPQHF.

This chain connects TRBV6-1 to TRBJ2-7, with 9 nucleotides matching TRBD1. CDR3 length: 14 amino acids. V shed 4 bases, J shed 3 bases, and the junction held 4 bases outside the gene matches. CDR1 is MNHNS, CDR2 SASEGT, per germline. The DNA for the CDR3 is TGTGCCAGCAGTGTAATGGACAGGGGCTACGAGCAGTACTTC. It translates to CASSVMDRGYEQYF.

This clone appeared a few times. The chain recombines TRBV6-5 with TRBJ2-1; tentatively, D is TRBD1 (5 bases). V gave up 5 bases and J gave up 8 bases, with 10 bases separating them. The CDR3 runs 12 residues. Germline V gives CDR1 MNHEY, CDR2 SVGAGI. CDR3 region: CASSHTGDEQFF. The CDR3 DNA sequence: TGTGCCAGCAGTCACACAGGCGATGAGCAGTTCTTC.

The sample holds a few counts of this clone. This chain joins TRBV1 and TRBJ1-4; the table's D call of TRBD1 was not tested on the DNA. TRBV1 is flagged as a pseudogene. The CDR3 is made up of 11 amino acids. The CDR3 is CAYRVEEKLFF. DNA of the CDR3: TGCGCGTACAGGGTCGAGGAAAAACTGTTTTTT.

The CDR3 coding sequence is TGTGCCAGCACCCTAAGGGGAGGGGCTAATGAAAAACTGTTTTTT. Its translation is CASTLRGGANEKLFF. This chain links TRBV2 with TRBJ1-4; D possibly corresponds to TRBD1 (5 bases). This CDR3 has 15 amino acids. Looked up from germline, CDR1 is SNHLY and CDR2 is FYNNEI. The V end lost 7 bases, the J end lost 3 bases, and 15 bases lay between the germline ends.

The chain carries TRBV12-5 and TRBJ2-1; D uncertain. The CDR3 runs to 12 residues. The germline gives CDR1 LGHNT, CDR2 FRNRAP. Trimming took off 0 bases at V and 8 bases at J, with 5 bases between the two ends. The CDR3 DNA is TGTGCTAGTGGTTTGGTCCCGGATGAGCAGTTCTTC. Residues: CASGLVPDEQFF. Filled out from reference TRBV12-5 and TRBJ2-1, the complete variable domain reads DARVTQTPRHKVTEMGQEVTMRCQPILGHNTVFWYRQTMMQGLELLAYFRNRAPLDDSGMPKDRFSAEMPDATLATLKIQPSEPRDSAVYFCASGLVPDEQFFGPGTRLTVL.

This chain links TRBV30 with TRBJ1-5, with a possible D match to TRBD1 (6 bases). The V end lost 2 bases, the J end lost 4 bases, and 15 bases lay between the germline ends. Germline V CDR1 and CDR2: GTSNPN, SVGIG (reference sequence). This CDR3 is built from 15 residues. CDR3 sequence: CAWSRGQHLNQPQHF. CDR3 in DNA: TGTGCCTGGAGTCGAGGACAGCACCTAAATCAGCCCCAGCATTTT.

The chain has TRBV2 and TRBJ1-2; maybe TRBD1 (6 bases). V lost 5 bases and J 5 bases, leaving 15 bases between the germline ends. This CDR3 comprises 14 residues. Germline V gene sequence: CDR1 SNHLY, CDR2 FYNNEI. The CDR3 reads CASSPGTHTYGYTF. The CDR3 DNA reads as TGTGCCAGCAGTCCCGGGACACACACATATGGCTACACCTTC.

This clone was detected a few times. The CDR3 nucleotides read TGTGCCAGCAGCTTGGACAGCTCGTTTAATTATTATGGCTACACCTTC. It is translated as CASSLDSSFNYYGYTF. The chain has TRBV7-2 and TRBJ1-2; weak D call: TRBD1 (6 bases). Germline V CDR1 and CDR2: SGHTA, FQGNSA. The CDR3 spans 16 residues. V lost 3 bases and J 5 bases, leaving 19 bases between the germline ends.

The J gene is TRBJ2-1, the V gene TRBV25-1, with 8 nucleotides matching TRBD2. With 7 bases clipped from V and 5 bases from J, the junction kept 19 bases outside the gene matches. This CDR3 comprises 18 residues. Germline values: CDR1 MGHDK, CDR2 SYGVNS. The CDR3 region is CASTSHTSGTRNDNEQFF. CDR3 DNA: TGTGCCAGCACCTCGCACACCTCCGGGACTAGGAACGACAATGAGCAGTTCTTC.

V gene TRBV13 combines with J gene TRBJ1-3, with 7 bases lining up with TRBD1. The CDR3 length is 15 residues. The junction had 2 bases not matched to a gene; V was cut back by 0 bases and J by 3 bases. Germline values: CDR1 PRHDT, CDR2 FYEKMQ (reference sequence). DNA of the CDR3: TGTGCCAGCAGCTTAGGCGACAGGGTTGGAAACACCATATATTTT. It specifies CASSLGDRVGNTIYF.

The chain joins TRBV7-2 to TRBJ2-1; D is possibly TRBD2 (7 bases). This CDR3 region has 16 residues. Germline lookup yields CDR1 SGHTA and CDR2 FQGNSA. Trimming removed 1 base from V and 9 bases from J, with 19 bases in between. The chain's CDR3 is CASSLGYGGQVGEQFF. The CDR3 DNA reads TGTGCCAGCAGCTTAGGATACGGGGGGCAGGTCGGTGAGCAGTTCTTC.